These 18 T cell receptor beta chains share one sample of origin, sequenced in a study of Tregs in tolerant kidney transplant recipients. Related graft donors supplied nonmyeloablative bone marrow transplants, and mixed chimerism was transient. Libraries were prepared by immunoSEQ multiplex PCR; TCRdb keeps only in-frame clonotypes and omits some of them. The top ten hold 1.5% to 2% of the sample, which has 95,000 or so clones, over 85% seen once. This specimen consisted of CD4+ T cells from blood (PBMCs), obtained 12 months after the transplant. These TCRs come from a human patient who received a combined kidney and bone marrow transplant. Certain T cells may be donor cells from the graft.

The chain employs TRBV7-8 and TRBJ2-5; 7 nucleotides line up with TRBD1. V gave up 7 bases and J gave up 4 bases; unmatched junction bases: 9. The CDR3 is 14 amino acids. Per the germline V gene, CDR1 is SGHVS and CDR2 is FQNEAQ. The CDR3 reads CASTYRGEGETQYF. The CDR3 DNA reads TGTGCCAGCACCTACAGGGGAGAGGGAGAGACCCAGTACTTC.

The rearrangement uses TRBV7-7 and TRBJ2-7; 9 bases map to TRBD1. CDR1 is SSHAT, CDR2 FNYEAQ, per germline (reference sequence). This CDR3 comprises 14 residues. V shed 5 bases, J shed 4 bases, and the junction held 6 bases outside the gene matches. The CDR3 nucleotides read TGTGCCAGCAGCCCGGGACAGGGAGTGTACGAGCAGTACTTC. This encodes CASSPGQGVYEQYF.

This chain links TRBV5-1 with TRBJ2-2; TRBD2 matches at 7 bases. CDR1 is SGHRS and CDR2 is YFSETQ in the germline V gene. The CDR3 sequence is 17 residues long. V was pared by 3 bases and J by 0 bases, with 8 bases of the junction left unmatched. Here the CDR3 reads CASSSPLGTTNTGELFF. The CDR3 DNA reads as TGCGCCAGCAGCTCACCTCTTGGGACTACGAACACCGGGGAGCTGTTTTTT.

The V gene is TRBV11-2, the J gene TRBJ2-7, with 13 positions matching TRBD2. The V and J ends lost 3 bases and 6 bases, in that order; junction bases with no gene match: 8. CDR3 length: 16 residues. The germline V gene encodes CDR1 SGHAT and CDR2 FQNNGV. The CDR3 coding sequence is TGTGCCAGCAGCTTCCGGGGACTAGCGGGACGCGGCGAGCAGTACTTC. The encoded protein is CASSFRGLAGRGEQYF.

The V call is TRBV29-1, the J call TRBJ2-2; 8 bases are a match to TRBD1. Germline V gene sequence: CDR1 SQVTM, CDR2 ANQGSEA. The length of the CDR3 is 13 residues. After removal of 4 bases from V and 5 bases from J, the junction contained 3 bases not matched to a gene. CDR3 protein: CSVGYRGTGELFF. For the CDR3, the DNA is TGCAGCGTTGGATACAGGGGGACCGGGGAGCTGTTTTTT.

This chain's CDR3 is CASSYNGQGIYEQYF. As DNA, the CDR3 is TGTGCCAGCAGTTACAATGGACAGGGTATTTACGAGCAGTACTTC. The genes are TRBV6-5 and TRBJ2-7, with 8 nucleotides matching TRBD1. CDR1 is MNHEY, CDR2 SVGAGI, per germline. The CDR3 length is 15 residues. The trim removed 2 bases at V and 4 bases at J, leaving 7 bases unmatched.

The chain employs TRBV29-1 and TRBJ1-2, with 9 nucleotides matching TRBD1. Germline V gives CDR1 SQVTM, CDR2 ANQGSEA. Trimming cost V 7 bases and J 7 bases; bases outside gene matches: 13. The length of the CDR3 is 14 residues. As DNA, the CDR3 is TGCAGCGCAGATAGTATCGACAGGGGGTTTGGCTACACCTTC. Its protein is CSADSIDRGFGYTF.

The chain has TRBV15 and TRBJ1-2; 7 bases align to TRBD1. CDR3 size: 15 residues. Per germline, CDR1 LNHNV and CDR2 YYDKDF (reference sequence). The V and J ends lost 5 bases and 4 bases, in that order; junction bases with no gene match: 10. The CDR3 here is CATSRGQNLLYGYTF. As DNA, the CDR3 is TGTGCCACCAGCCGGGGACAGAACTTACTCTATGGCTACACCTTC. The full variable domain, with the rest looked up from reference TRBV15 and TRBJ1-2, is DAMVIQNPRYQVTQFGKPVTLSCSQTLNHNVMYWYQQKSSQAPKLLFHYYDKDFNNEADTPDNFQSRRPNTSFCFLDIRSPGLGDTAMYLCATSRGQNLLYGYTFGSGTRLTVV.

The chain employs TRBV7-9 and TRBJ2-1, with 7 nucleotides matching TRBD1. V gave up 5 bases and J gave up 4 bases; unmatched junction bases: 20. There are 19 residues in the CDR3. Per the germline V gene, CDR1 is SEHNR and CDR2 is FQNEAQ (reference sequence). The CDR3 DNA sequence: TGTGCCAGCAGCGGTAGCAGGGGGAACCCCCAGAGCCTATACAATGAGCAGTTCTTC. Translation gives CASSGSRGNPQSLYNEQFF. Combining the CDR3 with reference TRBV7-9 and TRBJ2-1 gives the whole variable domain DTGVSQNPRHKITKRGQNVTFRCDPISEHNRLYWYRQTLGQGPEFLTYFQNEAQLEKSRLLSDRFSAERPKGSFSTLEIQRTEQGDSAMYLCASSGSRGNPQSLYNEQFFGPGTRLTVL.

V usage is TRBV7-3 and J usage is TRBJ2-2, with TRBD1 as a possible D gene (5 bases). Trimming shortened V by 1 base and J by 2 bases, and 23 bases separated the two germline ends. Germline V gene lookup returns CDR1 SGHTA and CDR2 FQGTGA. CDR3 length equals 20 residues. The chain's CDR3 is CASSLNPSSVRALNTGELFF. The CDR3 region has the DNA TGTGCCAGCAGCTTAAATCCCTCGTCGGTCAGGGCTCTTAACACCGGGGAGCTGTTTTTT. Based on the CDR3 plus reference TRBV7-3 and TRBJ2-2, the full variable domain is GAGVSQTPSNKVTEKGKYVELRCDPISGHTALYWYRQSLGQGPEFLIYFQGTGAADDSGLPNDRFFAVRPEGSVSTLKIQRTERGDSAVYLCASSLNPSSVRALNTGELFFGEGSRLTVL.

The chain carries TRBV30 and TRBJ2-5, with D unresolved. V gave up 2 bases and J gave up 3 bases, with 7 bases separating them. Germline CDR1 GTSNPN, CDR2 SVGIG (reference sequence). There are 12 residues in the CDR3. CDR3 in amino acids: CAWSYREETQYF. As DNA, the CDR3 is TGTGCCTGGAGTTACAGAGAAGAGACCCAGTACTTC.

The chain joins TRBV7-2 to TRBJ2-7; possibly TRBD1 for D (6 bases). The germline gives CDR1 SGHTA, CDR2 FQGNSA. This CDR3 has 14 residues. Trimming removed 5 bases at V and 1 base at J, with 12 bases between. CDR3 loop: CASSPDRSSYEQYF. CDR3 bases: TGTGCCAGCAGCCCCGACAGGTCGTCCTACGAGCAGTACTTC.

The chain carries TRBV2 and TRBJ1-4; TRBD1 agrees at 10 bases. This CDR3 comprises 16 residues. Trimming removed 9 bases from V and 2 bases from J; junction bases left unmatched: 9. Germline loops: CDR1 SNHLY, CDR2 FYNNEI. The CDR3 loop reads CASARDRGATNEKLFF. CDR3 DNA: TGTGCCAGTGCTAGGGACAGGGGTGCGACTAATGAAAAACTGTTTTTT.

This clone has a handful of counts. This chain links TRBV7-3 with TRBJ2-5; 9 nucleotides line up with TRBD1. The germline CDR1 and CDR2 sequences are SGHTA and FQGTGA. The ends lost 4 bases at V and 6 bases at J; junction bases unmatched: 3. The CDR3 contains 13 residues. CDR3 loop: CASSSGTGKTQYF. CDR3 DNA: TGTGCCAGCAGCTCCGGGACAGGGAAGACCCAGTACTTC.

V and J are TRBV11-3 and TRBJ2-7, with 10 bases matching TRBD2. Germline V CDR1 and CDR2: SGHNT, YENEEA. After removal of 5 bases from V and 7 bases from J, the junction contained 8 bases not matched to a gene. This CDR3 has 14 amino acids. This CDR3 is CASSPRGLAWEQYF. The DNA for the CDR3 is TGTGCCAGCAGCCCCAGGGGACTAGCGTGGGAGCAGTACTTC.

The J gene is TRBJ1-2, the V gene TRBV9; TRBD1 agrees at 8 bases. This CDR3 region has 16 residues. The V gene's germline CDR1 is SGDLS and CDR2 YYNGEE. J lost 5 bases, V lost 4 bases, and 13 bases had no gene match. CDR3 in DNA: TGTGCCAGCAGCCCGCGGACAGGGCCAACTTTATATGGCTACACCTTC. As protein: CASSPRTGPTLYGYTF.

A few counts support this clone. The chain has TRBV10-3 and TRBJ2-7, with 11 bases fitting TRBD2. CDR1 and CDR2 from the germline V gene are ENHRY and SYGVKD. The CDR3 loop spans 15 amino acids. J lost 3 bases, V lost 11 bases, and 12 bases had no gene match. In nucleotides, the CDR3 is TGTGCCTCCCGTACTAGCGGGGGAGACCACTACGAGCAGTACTTC. It specifies CASRTSGGDHYEQYF.

This chain joins TRBV30 and TRBJ1-6, with D uncertain. The CDR3 runs to 13 residues. The germline gives CDR1 GTSNPN, CDR2 SVGIG (reference sequence). V gave up 3 bases and J gave up 8 bases, with 11 bases separating them. The CDR3 DNA sequence: TGTGCCTGGAGGGATCGGGGAGATTCACCCCTCCACTTT. Translated: CAWRDRGDSPLHF.